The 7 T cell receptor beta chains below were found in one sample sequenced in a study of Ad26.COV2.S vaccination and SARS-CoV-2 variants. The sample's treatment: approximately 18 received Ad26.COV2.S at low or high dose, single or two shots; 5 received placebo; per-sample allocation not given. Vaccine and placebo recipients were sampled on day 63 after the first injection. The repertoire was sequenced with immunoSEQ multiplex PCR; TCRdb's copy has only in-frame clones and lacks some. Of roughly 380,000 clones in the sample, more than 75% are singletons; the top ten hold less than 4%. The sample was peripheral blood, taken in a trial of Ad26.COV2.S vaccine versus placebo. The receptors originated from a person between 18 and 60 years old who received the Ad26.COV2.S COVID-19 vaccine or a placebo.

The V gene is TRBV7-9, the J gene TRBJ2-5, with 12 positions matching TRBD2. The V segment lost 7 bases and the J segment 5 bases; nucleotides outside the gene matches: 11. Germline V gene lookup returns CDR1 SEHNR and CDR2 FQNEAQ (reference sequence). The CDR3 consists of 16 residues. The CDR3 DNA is TGTGCCAGCACACCTTCGCTAGCGGGAGGGGCGGAGACCCAGTACTTC. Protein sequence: CASTPSLAGGAETQYF. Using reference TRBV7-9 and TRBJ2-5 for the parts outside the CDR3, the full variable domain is DTGVSQNPRHKITKRGQNVTFRCDPISEHNRLYWYRQTLGQGPEFLTYFQNEAQLEKSRLLSDRFSAERPKGSFSTLEIQRTEQGDSAMYLCASTPSLAGGAETQYFGPGTRLLVL.

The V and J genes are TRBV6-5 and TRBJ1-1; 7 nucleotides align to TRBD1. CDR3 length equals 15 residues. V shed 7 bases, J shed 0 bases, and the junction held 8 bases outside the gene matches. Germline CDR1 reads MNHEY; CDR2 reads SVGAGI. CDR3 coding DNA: TGTGCCAGCAAGGGACAGAGTATCATGAACACTGAAGCTTTCTTT. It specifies CASKGQSIMNTEAFF.

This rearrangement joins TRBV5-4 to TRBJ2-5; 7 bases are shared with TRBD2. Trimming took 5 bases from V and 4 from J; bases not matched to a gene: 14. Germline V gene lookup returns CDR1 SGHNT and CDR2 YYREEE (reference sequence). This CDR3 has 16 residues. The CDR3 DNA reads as TGTGCCAGCAGTCTGAACGCCGGGGAGGGAGGAGAGACCCAGTACTTC. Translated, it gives CASSLNAGEGGETQYF.

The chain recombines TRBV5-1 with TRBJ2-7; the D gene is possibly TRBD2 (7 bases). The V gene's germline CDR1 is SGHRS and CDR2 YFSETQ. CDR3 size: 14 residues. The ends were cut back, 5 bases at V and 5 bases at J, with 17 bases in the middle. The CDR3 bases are TGCGCCAGCAGATTGACGGTAGGGGGGGACGAGCAGTACTTC. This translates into CASRLTVGGDEQYF.

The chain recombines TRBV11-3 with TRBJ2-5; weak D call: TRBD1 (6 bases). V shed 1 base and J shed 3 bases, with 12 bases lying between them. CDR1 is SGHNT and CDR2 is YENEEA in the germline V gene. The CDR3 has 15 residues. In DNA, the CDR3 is TGTGCCAGCAGCTTAGGGGGGCGGCGGGAAGAGACCCAGTACTTC. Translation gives CASSLGGRREETQYF.

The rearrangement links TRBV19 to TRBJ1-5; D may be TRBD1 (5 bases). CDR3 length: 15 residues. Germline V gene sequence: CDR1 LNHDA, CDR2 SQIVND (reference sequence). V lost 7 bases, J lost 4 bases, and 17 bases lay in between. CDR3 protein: CASIPARAGNQPQHF. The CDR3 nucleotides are TGTGCCAGTATACCCGCTCGGGCAGGGAATCAGCCCCAGCATTTT.

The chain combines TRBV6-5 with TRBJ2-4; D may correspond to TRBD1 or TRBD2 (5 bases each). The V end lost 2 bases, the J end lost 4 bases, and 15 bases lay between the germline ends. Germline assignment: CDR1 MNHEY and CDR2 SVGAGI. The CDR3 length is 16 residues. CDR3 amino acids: CASSYGGGERKNIQYF. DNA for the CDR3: TGTGCCAGCAGTTACGGGGGTGGAGAGCGGAAAAACATTCAGTACTTC.